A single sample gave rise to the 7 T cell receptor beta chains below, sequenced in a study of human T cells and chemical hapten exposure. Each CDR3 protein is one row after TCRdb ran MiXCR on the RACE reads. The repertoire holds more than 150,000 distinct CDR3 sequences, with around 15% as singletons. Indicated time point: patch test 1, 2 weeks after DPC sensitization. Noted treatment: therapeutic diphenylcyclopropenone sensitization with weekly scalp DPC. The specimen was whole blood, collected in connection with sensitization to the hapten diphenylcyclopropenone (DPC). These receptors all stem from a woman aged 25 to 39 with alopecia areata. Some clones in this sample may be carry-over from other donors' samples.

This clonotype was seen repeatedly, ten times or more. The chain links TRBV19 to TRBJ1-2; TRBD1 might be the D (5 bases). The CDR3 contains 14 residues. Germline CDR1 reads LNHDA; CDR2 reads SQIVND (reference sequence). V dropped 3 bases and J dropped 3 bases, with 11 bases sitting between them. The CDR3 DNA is TGTGCCAGTAGTATGGCTGGCAGGGACTATGGCTACACCTTC. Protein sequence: CASSMAGRDYGYTF. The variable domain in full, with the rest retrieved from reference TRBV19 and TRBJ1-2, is DGGITQSPKYLFRKEGQNVTLSCEQNLNHDAMYWYRQDPGQGLRLIYYSQIVNDFQKGDIAEGYSVSREKKESFPLTVTSAQKNPTAFYLCASSMAGRDYGYTFGSGTRLTVV.

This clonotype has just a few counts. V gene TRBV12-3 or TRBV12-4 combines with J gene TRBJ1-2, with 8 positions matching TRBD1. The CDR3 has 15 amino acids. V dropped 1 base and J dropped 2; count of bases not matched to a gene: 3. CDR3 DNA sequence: TGTGCCAGCAGTTTAGGGACAGGGCGAAACTATGGCTACACCTTC. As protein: CASSLGTGRNYGYTF.

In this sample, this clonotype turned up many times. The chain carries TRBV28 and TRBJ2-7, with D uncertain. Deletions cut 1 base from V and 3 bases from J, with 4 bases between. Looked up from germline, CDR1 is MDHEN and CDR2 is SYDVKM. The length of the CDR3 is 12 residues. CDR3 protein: CASSLLDYEQYF. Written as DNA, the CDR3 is TGTGCCAGCAGTTTATTGGACTACGAGCAGTACTTC.

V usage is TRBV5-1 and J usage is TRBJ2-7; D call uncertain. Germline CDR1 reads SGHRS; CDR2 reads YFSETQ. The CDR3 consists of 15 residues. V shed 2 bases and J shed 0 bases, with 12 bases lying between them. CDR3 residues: CASSFDKGSSYEQYF. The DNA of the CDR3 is TGCGCCAGCAGCTTCGACAAGGGCAGCTCCTACGAGCAGTACTTC.

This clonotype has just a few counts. The CDR3 DNA is TGTGCCAGCAGGAAGGGGGCAGGAGAGACCCAGTACTTC. Protein: CASRKGAGETQYF. The chain recombines TRBV7-2 with TRBJ2-5; 7 nucleotides line up with TRBD1. The germline V gene has CDR1 SGHTA and CDR2 FQGNSA. V was clipped by 6 bases and J by 4 bases; unmatched bases: 5. CDR3 size: 13 residues.

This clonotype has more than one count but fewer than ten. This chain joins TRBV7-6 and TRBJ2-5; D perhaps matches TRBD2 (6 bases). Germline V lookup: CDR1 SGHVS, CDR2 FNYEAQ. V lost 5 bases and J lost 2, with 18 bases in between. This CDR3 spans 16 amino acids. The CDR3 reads CASSPPGVGAQETQYF. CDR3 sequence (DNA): TGTGCCAGCAGCCCGCCGGGAGTAGGAGCGCAAGAGACCCAGTACTTC.

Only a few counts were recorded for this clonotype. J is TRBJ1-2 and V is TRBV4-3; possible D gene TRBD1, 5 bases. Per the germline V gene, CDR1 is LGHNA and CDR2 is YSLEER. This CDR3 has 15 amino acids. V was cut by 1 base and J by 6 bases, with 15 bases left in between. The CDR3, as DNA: TGCGCCAGCAGCCAAGGGGGGAGCGGATGGGATGGCTACACCTTC. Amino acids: CASSQGGSGWDGYTF.